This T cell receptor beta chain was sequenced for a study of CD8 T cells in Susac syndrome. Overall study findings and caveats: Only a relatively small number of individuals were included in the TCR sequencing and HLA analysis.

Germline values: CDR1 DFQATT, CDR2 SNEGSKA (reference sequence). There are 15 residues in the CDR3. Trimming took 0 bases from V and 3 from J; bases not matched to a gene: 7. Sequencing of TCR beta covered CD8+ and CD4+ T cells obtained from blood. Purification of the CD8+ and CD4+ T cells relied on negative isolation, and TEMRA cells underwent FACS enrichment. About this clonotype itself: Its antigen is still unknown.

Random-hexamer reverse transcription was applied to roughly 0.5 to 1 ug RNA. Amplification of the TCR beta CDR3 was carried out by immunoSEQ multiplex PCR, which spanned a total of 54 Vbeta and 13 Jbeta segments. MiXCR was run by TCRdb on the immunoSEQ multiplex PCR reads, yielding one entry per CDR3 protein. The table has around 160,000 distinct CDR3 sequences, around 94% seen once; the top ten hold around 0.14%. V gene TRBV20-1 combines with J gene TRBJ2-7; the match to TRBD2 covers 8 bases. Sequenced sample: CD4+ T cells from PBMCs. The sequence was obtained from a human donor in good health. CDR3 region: CSARDTSGGHYEQYF. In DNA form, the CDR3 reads TGCAGTGCTAGAGATACGAGCGGGGGCCACTACGAGCAGTACTTC.